A single sample gave rise to the 28 T cell receptor beta chains below, sequenced in a study of shared clonotypes between healthy human individuals. Naive CD8 cells lacked CD45RO, underwent positive selection for CCR7 and left out terminally differentiated effector memory CD45RA+ cells. The data were produced by immunoSEQ multiplex PCR, yet TCRdb's version contains in-frame clones alone and is incomplete. The sample shows about 1.9 million clones, just under 95% of them seen only once. Sequenced sample: naive CD8+ T cells from PBMCs. Every receptor here comes from a man aged 18-30 years in good health. Some clones in this sample may be carry-over from other donors' samples.

V is TRBV9 and J is TRBJ2-4, with D possibly matching TRBD2 (6 bases). This CDR3 contains 14 residues. CDR1 is SGDLS, CDR2 YYNGEE, per germline. V lost 0 bases to trimming and J lost 8 bases, with 12 bases between them. CDR3 nucleotide sequence: TGTGCCAGCAGCGTAGCAGGAGGGCGGGACATTCAGTACTTC. This gives the protein CASSVAGGRDIQYF.

The chain is built from TRBV7-9 and TRBJ2-2, with D perhaps TRBD2 (6 bases). The CDR3 has 15 residues. Trimming cost V 5 bases and J 4 bases, with 14 bases left between them. Germline V lookup: CDR1 SEHNR, CDR2 FQNEAQ (reference sequence). This chain's CDR3 is CASSTGSMGTGELFF. In DNA form, the CDR3 reads TGTGCCAGCAGCACCGGGAGTATGGGCACCGGGGAGCTGTTTTTT.

The J gene is TRBJ2-1, the V gene TRBV28; a weak D match, TRBD2 (5 bases). Germline CDR1 MDHEN, CDR2 SYDVKM. The V end was cut by 5 bases, the J end by 8 bases, with 10 bases between. The CDR3 spans 12 residues. The CDR3 bases are TGTGCCAGCAGTCCACCCGGGGATGAGCAGTTCTTC. Its translation is CASSPPGDEQFF.

Here the CDR3 reads CASSQGSYNEQFF. DNA of the CDR3: TGTGCCAGCAGTCAGGGCTCCTACAATGAGCAGTTCTTC. The chain is built from TRBV28 and TRBJ2-1; D possibly corresponds to TRBD1 (5 bases). Germline lookup yields CDR1 MDHEN and CDR2 SYDVKM. Deletions cut 5 bases from V and 0 bases from J, with 5 bases between. The CDR3 spans 13 residues.

The rearrangement joins TRBV6-1 to TRBJ2-1; perhaps TRBD1 as D (6 bases). The CDR3 totals 19 residues. CDR1 MNHNS and CDR2 SASEGT come from the germline V gene. V lost 2 bases and J 2 bases, leaving 22 bases between the germline ends. CDR3 residues: CASSESSPLQGYTYNEQFF. Here the CDR3 DNA reads TGTGCCAGCAGTGAATCGTCCCCCTTACAGGGTTATACCTACAATGAGCAGTTCTTC.

The chain has TRBV28 and TRBJ2-7; D possibly corresponds to TRBD2 (5 bases). This CDR3 is 13 amino acids long. V lost 5 bases and J 2 bases, leaving 10 bases between the germline ends. The germline gives CDR1 MDHEN, CDR2 SYDVKM. The CDR3 loop is CASSLAVAYEQYF. As DNA, the CDR3 is TGTGCCAGCAGTCTAGCTGTTGCCTACGAGCAGTACTTC.

This chain links TRBV15 with TRBJ2-3; 7 bases align to TRBD2. The CDR3 totals 15 residues. V gave up 4 bases and J gave up 4 bases; unmatched junction bases: 8. Germline-derived CDR1 and CDR2 are LNHNV and YYDKDF (reference sequence). The CDR3 region is CATSIRWEGADTQYF. For the CDR3, the DNA is TGTGCCACCAGCATAAGGTGGGAGGGCGCAGATACGCAGTATTTT.

Comment on this clone: Other nucleotide sequences in the sample specify the same CDR3. V gene TRBV27 combines with J gene TRBJ2-2; the match to TRBD1 covers 8 bases. CDR3 length: 13 amino acids. CDR1 is MNHEY, CDR2 SMNVEV, per germline (reference sequence). The J segment lost 6 bases and the V segment lost 6 bases, leaving 3 bases of the junction unmatched. Written as DNA, the CDR3 is TGTGCCAGCAGCCCAGGGGGCGCCGGGGAGCTGTTTTTT. Its protein product is CASSPGGAGELFF.

The chain has TRBV23-1 and TRBJ2-7, with 7 nucleotides matching TRBD1. TRBV23-1 is an ORF, and what it does is uncertain. The CDR3 is 16 residues long. The ends lost 4 bases at V and 3 bases at J; junction bases unmatched: 12. CDR3 DNA sequence: TGCGCCAGCAGTCCGAGAACAGGGGTTAGCGACTACGAGCAGTACTTC. Its translation: CASSPRTGVSDYEQYF.

V usage is TRBV6-1 and J usage is TRBJ2-7; 11 nucleotides line up with TRBD2. The CDR3 loop spans 16 amino acids. CDR1 MNHNS and CDR2 SASEGT come from the germline V gene. J was trimmed by 3 bases and V by 1 base; bases with no gene match: 5. The CDR3 coding sequence is TGTGCCAGCAGTGAAGGGGTCGGGACTAGCGGCTACGAGCAGTACTTC. It is translated as CASSEGVGTSGYEQYF.

Written as DNA, the CDR3 is TGCGCCAGCAGTTCCGGGACGGTAGCTTCCGAGCAGTACTTC. The encoded protein is CASSSGTVASEQYF. The chain has TRBV10-2 and TRBJ2-7, with D perhaps matching TRBD1 or TRBD2 (5 bases each). Trimming pared 5 bases from V and 6 bases from J, leaving 17 bases between. Germline values: CDR1 WSHSY, CDR2 SAAADI. This CDR3 spans 14 amino acids.

This clone was detected only a few times. This sample also contains other DNA sequences that code for the same CDR3. The chain uses TRBV27 and TRBJ1-1, with a possible D match to TRBD1 (5 bases). The CDR3 consists of 12 residues. Germline V gene sequence: CDR1 MNHEY, CDR2 SMNVEV (reference sequence). V was cut by 3 bases and J by 7 bases, with 9 bases left in between. The CDR3 DNA is TGTGCCAGCAGTTTGGGACGGGGTGAAGCTTTCTTT. Its translation: CASSLGRGEAFF.

The chain combines TRBV29-1 with TRBJ2-5; D unresolved. Per the germline V gene, CDR1 is SQVTM and CDR2 is ANQGSEA. The V end was cut by 6 bases, the J end by 3 bases, with 11 bases between. The CDR3 covers 12 residues. CDR3 sequence reads: CSVAGYKETQYF. CDR3 coding DNA: TGCAGCGTGGCCGGTTATAAAGAGACCCAGTACTTC. The full variable domain, rest sourced from reference TRBV29-1 and TRBJ2-5, is SAVISQKPSRDICQRGTSLTIQCQVDSQVTMMFWYRQQPGQSLTLIATANQGSEATYESGFVIDKFPISRPNLTFSTLTVSNMSPEDSSIYLCSVAGYKETQYFGPGTRLLVL.

On this clone: The same CDR3 arises from other DNA sequences in this sample as well. The chain has TRBV7-8 and TRBJ2-7; unclear D gene. This CDR3 comprises 13 residues. Germline lookup yields CDR1 SGHVS and CDR2 FQNEAQ. Trimming removed 1 base at V and 1 base at J, with 5 bases between. The DNA for the CDR3 is TGTGCCAGCAGCTTAGGTGCGTCCTACGAGCAGTACTTC. It codes for CASSLGASYEQYF.

This clone was seen a single time. The J gene is TRBJ1-2, the V gene TRBV28; D is undetermined. This CDR3 spans 15 amino acids. Germline CDR1 is MDHEN and CDR2 is SYDVKM. Trimming took off 2 bases at V and 3 bases at J, with 13 bases between the two ends. The CDR3 here is CASSLGSEVDYGYTF. The CDR3 bases are TGTGCCAGCAGTTTAGGATCGGAGGTAGACTATGGCTACACCTTC.

This chain connects TRBV5-6 to TRBJ2-1; the D gene could be TRBD1 or TRBD2 (5 bases each). V gave up 3 bases and J gave up 1 base, with 23 bases separating them. The CDR3 runs 19 residues. Germline V gives CDR1 SGHDT, CDR2 YYEEEE. The CDR3 nucleotides read TGTGCCAGCAGCTATACGGAGACCGGGACGGACTTATCCTACAATGAGCAGTTCTTC. It codes for CASSYTETGTDLSYNEQFF. Filled out from reference TRBV5-6 and TRBJ2-1, the complete variable domain reads DAGVTQSPTHLIKTRGQQVTLRCSPKSGHDTVSWYQQALGQGPQFIFQYYEEEERQRGNFPDRFSGHQFPNYSSELNVNALLLGDSALYLCASSYTETGTDLSYNEQFFGPGTRLTVL.

Details on this clone: This sample includes further DNA sequences coding for the same CDR3. This chain connects TRBV4-1 to TRBJ1-5; no definite D call. From germline, CDR1 is MGHRA and CDR2 YSYEKL. The CDR3 totals 13 residues. Trimming cost V 0 bases and J 8 bases, with 8 bases left between them. CDR3 sequence: CASSQDTEEPQHF. Written as DNA, the CDR3 is TGCGCCAGCAGCCAAGATACGGAGGAGCCCCAGCATTTT.

The chain has TRBV4-1 and TRBJ2-3, with TRBD2 identical over 7 bases. The ends lost 1 base at V and 5 bases at J; junction bases unmatched: 6. Germline-derived CDR1 and CDR2 are MGHRA and YSYEKL. The CDR3 has 15 amino acids. The CDR3 sequence: CASSQVGGGGDTQYF. The CDR3 DNA reads TGCGCCAGCAGCCAAGTAGGCGGGGGAGGAGATACGCAGTATTTT.

This chain uses TRBV10-2 with TRBJ2-3; 10 nucleotides line up with TRBD2. V was clipped by 7 bases and J by 3 bases; unmatched bases: 10. The CDR3 loop spans 16 amino acids. Per the germline V gene, CDR1 is WSHSY and CDR2 is SAAADI. CDR3 in DNA: TGCGCCAGCACCGATGGGGGACTAGCGAGAACAGATACGCAGTATTTT. Its translation is CASTDGGLARTDTQYF.

This clone was recorded once. CDR3 residues: CASSYSGQGSNEQFF. DNA for the CDR3: TGTGCCAGCAGTTACTCAGGTCAGGGCAGCAATGAGCAGTTCTTC. The gene calls are TRBV6-5 and TRBJ2-1; D might be TRBD1 (5 bases). Per germline, CDR1 MNHEY and CDR2 SVGAGI. Trimming took 0 bases from V and 6 from J, leaving 12 bases between them. CDR3 size: 15 residues.

The rearrangement joins TRBV7-8 to TRBJ1-5; 7 bases are a match to TRBD1. The CDR3 sequence is 14 residues long. V shed 3 bases and J 4 bases; nucleotides not matched to a gene: 3. Germline CDR1 is SGHVS and CDR2 is FQNEAQ. CDR3 amino acids: CASSLTGRNQPQHF. The DNA for the CDR3 is TGTGCCAGCAGCTTGACAGGGAGGAATCAGCCCCAGCATTTT.

The chain combines TRBV6-5 with TRBJ1-1; D is undetermined. CDR1 is MNHEY and CDR2 is SVGAGI in the germline V gene. This CDR3 is 13 amino acids long. The V end lost 6 bases, the J end lost 8 bases, and 16 bases lay between the germline ends. For the CDR3, the DNA is TGTGCCAGCAGACTAGGGTGGATGGGAGAAGCTTTCTTT. It is translated as CASRLGWMGEAFF.

The V call is TRBV29-1, the J call TRBJ1-2; D uncertain. The CDR3 totals 12 residues. V was cut by 0 bases and J by 8 bases, with 10 bases left in between. Germline V lookup: CDR1 SQVTM, CDR2 ANQGSEA. This CDR3 is CSVEDRPGGYTF. For the CDR3, the DNA is TGCAGCGTTGAAGATAGGCCGGGAGGCTACACCTTC.

The genes are TRBV2 and TRBJ2-7, with 8 bases aligning to TRBD1. Germline V gives CDR1 SNHLY, CDR2 FYNNEI. J was trimmed by 7 bases and V by 2 bases; bases with no gene match: 7. The CDR3 is 14 residues long. CDR3 bases: TGTGCCAGCAGTGAATTGCAGGGGGCGTGGGAGCAGTACTTC. The encoded protein is CASSELQGAWEQYF. Full variable domain (remainder filled in from reference TRBV2 and TRBJ2-7): EPEVTQTPSHQVTQMGQEVILRCVPISNHLYFYWYRQILGQKVEFLVSFYNNEISEKSEIFDDQFSVERPDGSNFTLKIRSTKLEDSAMYFCASSELQGAWEQYFGPGTRLTVT.

CDR3 sequence reads: CASSLENNPGTGGRYEQYF. CDR3 in DNA: TGTGCCAGCAGCCTTGAGAATAATCCCGGGACAGGGGGCCGCTACGAGCAGTACTTC. The chain employs TRBV13 and TRBJ2-7; 12 bases line up with TRBD1. This CDR3 has 19 residues. V lost 5 bases to trimming and J lost 3 bases; unmatched junction nucleotides: 17. CDR1 PRHDT and CDR2 FYEKMQ come from the germline V gene (reference sequence).

The chain recombines TRBV7-9 with TRBJ2-5, with D possibly TRBD2 on 6 matching bases. V lost 2 bases to trimming and J lost 2 bases, with 9 bases between them. The CDR3 runs to 14 residues. Germline values: CDR1 SEHNR, CDR2 FQNEAQ (reference sequence). DNA of the CDR3: TGTGCCAGCAGCTTACAGGCGGGACAAGAGACCCAGTACTTC. As protein: CASSLQAGQETQYF.

Turning to this clone: Other DNA sequences within the sample encode an identical CDR3. This chain joins TRBV5-6 and TRBJ2-7; the D is unclear. CDR1 is SGHDT, CDR2 YYEEEE, per germline. The CDR3 is 11 residues long. The V end was cut by 1 base, the J end by 3 bases, with 2 bases between. CDR3 protein: CASSLRYEQYF. For the CDR3, the DNA is TGTGCCAGCAGCTTGCGCTACGAGCAGTACTTC.

Note on this clone: A read error may account for a junction end that differs from germline. The chain combines TRBV27 with TRBJ2-7; TRBD1 matches at 10 bases. The CDR3 consists of 12 residues. The germline CDR1 and CDR2 sequences are MNHEY and SMNVEV (reference sequence). CDR3 sequence reads: CASKPPGQGDFF. The CDR3 coding sequence is TGTGCCAGCAAACCTCCAGGACAGGGGGATTTCTTC.